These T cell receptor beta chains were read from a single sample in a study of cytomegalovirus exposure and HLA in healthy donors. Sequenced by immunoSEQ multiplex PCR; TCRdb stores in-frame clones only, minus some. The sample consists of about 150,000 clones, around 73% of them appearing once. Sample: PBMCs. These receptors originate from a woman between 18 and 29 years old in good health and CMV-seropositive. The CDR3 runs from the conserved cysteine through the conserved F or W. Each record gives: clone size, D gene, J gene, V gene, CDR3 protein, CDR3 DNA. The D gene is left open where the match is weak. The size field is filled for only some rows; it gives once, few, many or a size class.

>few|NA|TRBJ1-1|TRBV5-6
CASSISGGSEAFF
TGTGCCAGCAGCATATCAGGAGGCTCTGAAGCTTTCTTT
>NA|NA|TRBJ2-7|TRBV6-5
CAGSGGSLYEQYF
TGTGCCGGCTCGGGGGGCAGCTTATACGAGCAGTACTTC
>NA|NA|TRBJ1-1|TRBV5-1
CASRIKTVNTEAFF
TGCGCCAGCCGTATTAAGACAGTGAACACTGAAGCTTTCTTT
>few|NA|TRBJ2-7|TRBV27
CASSSLPTRSSYEQYF
TGTGCCAGCAGTTCTCTGCCGACCCGGAGCTCCTACGAGCAGTACTTC
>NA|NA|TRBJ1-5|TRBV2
CASSEVTGAIPSSQHF
TGTGCCAGCAGTGAAGTAACTGGGGCTATACCTTCGTCCCAGCATTTT
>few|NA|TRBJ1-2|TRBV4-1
CASSQVPSLGLANYGYTF
TGCGCCAGCAGCCAAGTGCCGTCCCTAGGCCTAGCTAACTATGGCTACACCTTC
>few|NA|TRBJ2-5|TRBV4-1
CASSQEVGLGDRETQYF
TGCGCCAGCAGCCAAGAAGTGGGTTTAGGGGATCGAGAGACCCAGTACTTC
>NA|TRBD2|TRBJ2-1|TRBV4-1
CASSSLAGGQGEQFF
TGCGCCAGCAGCTCGTTAGCGGGGGGCCAGGGTGAGCAGTTCTTC
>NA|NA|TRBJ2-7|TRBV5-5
CASSLSPGLYEQYF
TGTGCCAGCAGCTTGTCCCCAGGTCTCTACGAGCAGTACTTC
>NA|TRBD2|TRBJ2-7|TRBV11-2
CASSSLSGGYEQYF
TGTGCCAGCAGCTCCCTTAGCGGGGGCTACGAGCAGTACTTC
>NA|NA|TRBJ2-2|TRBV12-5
CASGLTEATGELFF
TGTGCTAGTGGTTTGACCGAGGCCACCGGGGAGCTGTTTTTT
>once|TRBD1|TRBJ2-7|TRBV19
CASSLGQGGIYEQYF
TGTGCCAGTAGTCTTGGACAGGGGGGAATCTACGAGCAGTACTTC
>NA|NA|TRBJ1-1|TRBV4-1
CASSHGGSTEAFF
TGCGCCAGCAGCCATGGGGGCTCGACTGAAGCTTTCTTT
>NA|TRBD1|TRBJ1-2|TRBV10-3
CAIRAGTGENYGYTF
TGTGCCATCAGGGCGGGGACAGGGGAAAACTATGGCTACACCTTC
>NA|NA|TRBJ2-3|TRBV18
CASLPSRTDTQYF
TGTGCCAGTCTACCGAGCCGTACAGATACGCAGTATTTT
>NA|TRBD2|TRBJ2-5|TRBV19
CASSIPTYGRVETQYF
TGTGCCAGTAGTATCCCTACATACGGGAGGGTGGAGACCCAGTACTTC
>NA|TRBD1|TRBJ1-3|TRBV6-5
CASSYGQGDTIYF
TGTGCCAGCAGTTACGGGCAGGGGGACACCATATATTTT
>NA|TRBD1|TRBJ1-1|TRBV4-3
CASKGQPNTEAFF
TGCGCCAGCAAGGGACAGCCGAACACTGAAGCTTTCTTT
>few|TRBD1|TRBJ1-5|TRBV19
CASNRQGNHQPQHF
TGTGCCAGTAACAGACAGGGGAATCATCAGCCCCAGCATTTT
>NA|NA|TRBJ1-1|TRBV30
CAWSLAGNTEAFF
TGTGCCTGGAGCCTGGCGGGAAACACTGAAGCTTTCTTT
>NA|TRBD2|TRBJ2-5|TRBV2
CASSEWASGAQETQYF
TGTGCCAGCAGTGAATGGGCTAGCGGGGCCCAAGAGACCCAGTACTTC
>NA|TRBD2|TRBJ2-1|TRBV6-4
CASSEAGGSYNEQFF
TGTGCCAGCAGTGAAGCGGGGGGCTCCTACAATGAGCAGTTCTTC
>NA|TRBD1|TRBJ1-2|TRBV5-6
CASSLGTALIRGYTF
TGTGCCAGCAGCCTTGGGACAGCACTAATACGAGGCTACACCTTC
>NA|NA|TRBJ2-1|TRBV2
CASRYSYNEQFF
TGTGCCAGCAGATATAGTTACAATGAGCAGTTCTTC